This T cell receptor beta chain was recorded in a study of blood T cell repertoires in COVID-19 (TCRdb year 2020). Regarding the complete study: Samples from collaborators originated in the United States, Italy and Spain and spanned both the acute and convalescent phases of COVID-19. The material from the prospective study consisted of cDNA or gDNA derived from T cells, B-cell-depleted T cells, or PBMCs. Deeply sampled blood TCRbeta repertoires from subjects exposed to, actively infected with, or recovered from COVID-19 were included in the dataset. The repertoires were made available in a free public database intended to serve as a resource for research on the immune response to SARS-CoV-2. Samples were obtained from the ongoing ImmuneRACE study (first 160 participants) and from approximately 1,200 subjects provided by 6 global collaborators. Sample metadata almost always included a de-identified subject ID, COVID-19 status, age in years and sex. Where available, HLA class I and class II types were obtained from metadata supplied by the sample provider rather than from assay-based typing.

The CDR3 runs 14 residues from the cysteine to the phenylalanine. The kept DNA is CDR3 alone, 42 bases in frame from the first base. The germline V and J ends show losses of 3 bases and 4 bases respectively, and no gene match explains 3 bases of the junction. The CDR1 and CDR2 encoded by the germline V gene are SGHVS and FQNEAQ. As for this clone: No antigen is known for it. No base-level quality is on record; no much larger clone is a single base apart.

The research as a whole found: The quantity of clinical and demographic metadata differed by source and by participant and was supplied without curation.

Participants in the prospective study were aged about 18 to 95 years, lived in 20 to 30 United States geographic areas, and enrolled through a virtual design. To assign participants to cohorts, the prospective study relied on clinical history that participants themselves reported in a screening survey and a study questionnaire. ImmuneRACE Cohort 3 recovered participants were defined by two consecutive negative NP/OP PCR tests, healthcare professional clearance, or symptom resolution. Mobile phlebotomists in the prospective study collected whole blood, serum and a nasopharyngeal or oropharyngeal swab from every participant. Participants in the prospective study had the option to provide additional blood draws and questionnaires over a 2-month period. Prospective study blood samples were shipped either frozen or at room temperature before DNA extraction. TCRbeta CDR3 regions were amplified from genomic DNA using the immunoSEQ Assay, a bias-controlled multiplex PCR. Per the original workflow: Within the assay, amplification of reference gene primers was used to estimate how many nucleated cells each sample contained. Sequence reads were collapsed and filtered to measure the absolute abundance of every unique TCRbeta CDR3 rearrangement. For each sample, productive Simpson clonality was calculated as the square root of Simpson's diversity index across productive rearrangements. Imported from immuneACCESS, the table was reduced by TCRdb to in-frame sequences with V and J called. These copies leave out some clones; in studies compared against another copy, an unresolved V gene accounts for under half, and the cause of the remainder is not known. For V, J and clone size, that table is used; D and trimming come from the DNA. The sample includes hundreds of thousands of clones, with roughly 84% observed a single time. Of the sample, about 0.93% falls within the top ten clones.

This TCR was sampled from a woman aged 30 to 39 who had recovered from COVID-19. Specimen: PBMCs or T cells enriched from blood (not recorded which). The chain is encoded by TRBV7-8 joined to TRBJ1-5, and 7 bases in between align with TRBD1. The DNA sequence is as follows: TGTGCCAGCAGCTTGGGACAGACGAATCAGCCCCAGCATTTT. Its protein reads: CASSLGQTNQPQHF. The full variable domain, completed from the reference TRBV7-8 and TRBJ1-5 proteins outside the CDR3, reads GAGVSQSPRYKVAKRGQDVALRCDPISGHVSLFWYQQALGQGPEFLTYFQNEAQLDKSGLPSDRFFAERPEGSVSTLKIQRTQQEDSAVYLCASSLGQTNQPQHFGDGTRLSIL.